One and the same sample provided the 9 T cell receptor beta chains below, sequenced in a study of shared clonotypes between healthy human individuals. This table comes from immunoSEQ multiplex PCR, and its TCRdb copy is limited to in-frame clones, with some not included. This sample has approximately 530,000 clones, with 90% to 96% found just once. Specimen: naive CD4+ T cells sorted from blood. The subset: CD45RA+ positively selected. Receptor source: a woman aged 30 to 39 in good health.

The chain is built from TRBV4-1 and TRBJ1-5, with D unclear. Trimming stripped 4 bases from V and 0 bases from J, with 7 bases between. The CDR3 covers 14 residues. Germline-derived CDR1 and CDR2 are MGHRA and YSYEKL. DNA for the CDR3: TGCGCCAGCAGCCGTACAAATAGCAATCAGCCCCAGCATTTT. Protein: CASSRTNSNQPQHF.

The V and J genes are TRBV19 and TRBJ2-1; TRBD2 aligns across 10 bases. CDR3 length equals 15 residues. V lost 6 bases to trimming and J lost 6 bases; unmatched junction nucleotides: 8. The germline CDR1 and CDR2 sequences are LNHDA and SQIVND (reference sequence). The CDR3 here is CASRTAGGPSNEQFF. CDR3 in DNA: TGTGCCAGTAGGACAGCGGGAGGGCCGAGCAATGAGCAGTTCTTC.

The V and J genes are TRBV10-3 and TRBJ2-7; D might be TRBD1 (5 bases). V was pared by 3 bases and J by 4 bases, with 13 bases between. The CDR3 has 14 residues. Germline V gene data show CDR1 as ENHRY and CDR2 as SYGVKD. The CDR3 loop reads CAISEAGSKYEQYF. Written as DNA, the CDR3 is TGTGCCATCAGTGAAGCAGGGTCGAAATACGAGCAGTACTTC.

The V and J genes are TRBV2 and TRBJ1-6; no reliable D call. The germline V gene has CDR1 SNHLY and CDR2 FYNNEI. Trimming stripped 10 bases from V and 7 bases from J, with 14 bases between. The CDR3 is 13 residues long. CDR3 sequence: CATPTGDNSPLHF. As DNA, the CDR3 is TGTGCCACCCCGACTGGAGACAATTCACCCCTCCACTTT. The full variable domain, rest sourced from reference TRBV2 and TRBJ1-6, is EPEVTQTPSHQVTQMGQEVILRCVPISNHLYFYWYRQILGQKVEFLVSFYNNEISEKSEIFDDQFSVERPDGSNFTLKIRSTKLEDSAMYFCATPTGDNSPLHFGNGTRLTVT.

The chain couples TRBV29-1 to TRBJ2-7; 13 nucleotides line up with TRBD2. There are 14 residues in the CDR3. Germline CDR1 SQVTM, CDR2 ANQGSEA. Germline trimming cut 4 bases from V and 3 bases from J; bases unmatched to any gene: 3. The DNA of the CDR3 is TGCAGCGTTGCCGGACTAGCGGGAGACTACGAGCAGTACTTC. As protein: CSVAGLAGDYEQYF.

The chain recombines TRBV5-1 with TRBJ2-2, with 11 nucleotides matching TRBD2. With V trimmed by 7 bases and J by 7 bases, 12 bases remained unmatched. Germline CDR1 reads SGHRS; CDR2 reads YFSETQ. This CDR3 region has 16 residues. The CDR3 reads CASGSTGLADRGELFF. CDR3 DNA sequence: TGCGCCAGCGGTTCCACGGGACTAGCGGACCGCGGGGAGCTGTTTTTT.

This chain joins TRBV6-6 and TRBJ2-7; the match to TRBD2 covers 7 bases. The ends lost 0 bases at V and 3 bases at J; junction bases unmatched: 2. This CDR3 is built from 14 residues. From germline, CDR1 is MNHNY and CDR2 SVGAGI (reference sequence). The CDR3 loop is CASSYSSSGYEQYF. CDR3 nucleotide sequence: TGTGCCAGCAGTTACTCTTCTAGCGGCTACGAGCAGTACTTC.

The chain employs TRBV6-5 and TRBJ1-2; D is uncertain. There are 13 residues in the CDR3. CDR1 MNHEY and CDR2 SVGAGI come from the germline V gene. The germline V and J ends were trimmed by 6 bases and 4 bases, with 12 bases remaining between them. The CDR3 DNA sequence: TGTGCCAGCAGCAACCGGGATTTCTATGGCTACACCTTC. This sequence encodes CASSNRDFYGYTF.

J is TRBJ2-7 and V is TRBV28, with TRBD2 matching over 8 bases. Germline-derived CDR1 and CDR2 are MDHEN and SYDVKM. J was trimmed by 0 bases and V by 7 bases; bases with no gene match: 5. CDR3 size: 14 residues. The CDR3 loop reads CASKGGRPSYEQYF. CDR3 nucleotides: TGTGCCAGCAAAGGCGGGAGGCCCTCCTACGAGCAGTACTTC. Full variable domain (remainder filled in from reference TRBV28 and TRBJ2-7): DVKVTQSSRYLVKRTGEKVFLECVQDMDHENMFWYRQDPGLGLRLIYFSYDVKMKEKGDIPEGYSVSREKKERFSLILESASTNQTSMYLCASKGGRPSYEQYFGPGTRLTVT.